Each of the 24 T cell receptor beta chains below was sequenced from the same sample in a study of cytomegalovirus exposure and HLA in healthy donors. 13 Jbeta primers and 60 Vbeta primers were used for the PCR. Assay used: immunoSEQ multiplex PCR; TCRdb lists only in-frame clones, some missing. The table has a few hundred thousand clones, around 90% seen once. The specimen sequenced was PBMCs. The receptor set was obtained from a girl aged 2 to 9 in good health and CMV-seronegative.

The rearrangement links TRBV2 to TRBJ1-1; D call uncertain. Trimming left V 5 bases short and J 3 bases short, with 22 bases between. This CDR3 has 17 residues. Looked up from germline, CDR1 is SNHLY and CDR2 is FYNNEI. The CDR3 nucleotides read TGTGCCAGCAGTTCCGCCAAGGGCGGGGTCGGATACACTGAAGCTTTCTTT. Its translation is CASSSAKGGVGYTEAFF.

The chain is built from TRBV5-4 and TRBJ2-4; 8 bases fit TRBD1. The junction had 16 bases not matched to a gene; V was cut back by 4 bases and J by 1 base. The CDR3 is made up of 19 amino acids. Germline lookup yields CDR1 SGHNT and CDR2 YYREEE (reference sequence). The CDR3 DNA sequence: TGTGCCAGCAGCGGAGTGGACAGGGTGGAGAGTACGGCCAAAAACATTCAGTACTTC. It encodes CASSGVDRVESTAKNIQYF.

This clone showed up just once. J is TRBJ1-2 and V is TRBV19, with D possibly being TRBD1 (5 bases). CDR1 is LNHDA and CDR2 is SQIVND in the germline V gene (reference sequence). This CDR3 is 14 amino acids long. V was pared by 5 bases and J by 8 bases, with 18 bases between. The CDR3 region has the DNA TGTGCCAGTAGTTTTACTCAAGGGGCCGGGGGCTACACCTTC. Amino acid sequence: CASSFTQGAGGYTF.

As DNA, the CDR3 is TGTGCCTGGAGTGTTTCCGATCAGCCCCAGCATTTT. Its protein product is CAWSVSDQPQHF. V is TRBV30 and J is TRBJ1-5; D not certain. The CDR3 spans 12 residues. The V gene's germline CDR1 is GTSNPN and CDR2 SVGIG (reference sequence). The germline V and J ends were trimmed by 0 bases and 5 bases, with 5 bases remaining between them.

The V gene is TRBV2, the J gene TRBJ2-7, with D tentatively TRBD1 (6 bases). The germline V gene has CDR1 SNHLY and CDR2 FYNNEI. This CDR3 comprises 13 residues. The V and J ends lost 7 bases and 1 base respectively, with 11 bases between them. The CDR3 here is CASIRGQSYEQYF. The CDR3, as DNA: TGTGCCAGCATTCGCGGACAGTCCTACGAGCAGTACTTC.

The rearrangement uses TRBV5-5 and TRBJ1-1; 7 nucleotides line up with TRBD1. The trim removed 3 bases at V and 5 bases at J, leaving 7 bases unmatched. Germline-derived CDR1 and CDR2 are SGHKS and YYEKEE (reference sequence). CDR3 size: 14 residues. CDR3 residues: CASSWTGEGTEAFF. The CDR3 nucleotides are TGTGCCAGCAGCTGGACAGGTGAGGGTACTGAAGCTTTCTTT. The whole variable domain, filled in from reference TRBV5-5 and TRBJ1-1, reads DAGVTQSPTHLIKTRGQQVTLRCSPISGHKSVSWYQQVLGQGPQFIFQYYEKEERGRGNFPDRFSARQFPNYSSELNVNALLLGDSALYLCASSWTGEGTEAFFGQGTRLTVV.

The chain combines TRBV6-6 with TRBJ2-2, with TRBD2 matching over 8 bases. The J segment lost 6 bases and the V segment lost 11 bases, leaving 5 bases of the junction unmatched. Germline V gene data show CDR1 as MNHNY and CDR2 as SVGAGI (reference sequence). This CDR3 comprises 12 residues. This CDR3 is CASAGGAGELFF. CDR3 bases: TGTGCCTCCGCGGGGGGAGCCGGGGAGCTGTTTTTT.

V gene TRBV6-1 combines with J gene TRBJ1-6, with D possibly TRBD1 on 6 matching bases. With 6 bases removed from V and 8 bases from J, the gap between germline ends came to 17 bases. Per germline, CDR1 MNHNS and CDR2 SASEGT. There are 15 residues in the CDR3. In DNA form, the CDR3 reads TGTGCCAGCAGCCCGAGGGGGGGTCGGGATTCACCCCTCCACTTT. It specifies CASSPRGGRDSPLHF.

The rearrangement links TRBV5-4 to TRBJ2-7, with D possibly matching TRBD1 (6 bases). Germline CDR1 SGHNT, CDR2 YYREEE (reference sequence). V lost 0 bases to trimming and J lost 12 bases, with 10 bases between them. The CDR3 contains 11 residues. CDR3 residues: CASSLGQVAYF. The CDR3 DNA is TGTGCCAGCAGCTTGGGACAGGTGGCGTACTTC. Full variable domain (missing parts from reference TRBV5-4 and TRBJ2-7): ETGVTQSPTHLIKTRGQQVTLRCSSQSGHNTVSWYQQALGQGPQFIFQYYREEENGRGNFPPRFSGLQFPNYSSELNVNALELDDSALYLCASSLGQVAYFGPGTRLTVT.

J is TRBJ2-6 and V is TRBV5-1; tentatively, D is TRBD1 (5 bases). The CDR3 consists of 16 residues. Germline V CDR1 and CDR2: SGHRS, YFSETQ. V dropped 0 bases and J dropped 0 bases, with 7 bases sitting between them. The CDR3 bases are TGCGCCAGCAGCTTGGCCGACAGCTCTGGGGCCAACGTCCTGACTTTC. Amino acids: CASSLADSSGANVLTF.

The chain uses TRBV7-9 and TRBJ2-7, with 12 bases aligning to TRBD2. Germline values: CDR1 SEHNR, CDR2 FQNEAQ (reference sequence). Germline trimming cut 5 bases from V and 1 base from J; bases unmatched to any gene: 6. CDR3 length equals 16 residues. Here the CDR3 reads CASSPTSGRTSYEQYF. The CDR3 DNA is TGTGCCAGCAGCCCCACTAGCGGGAGGACTTCCTACGAGCAGTACTTC.

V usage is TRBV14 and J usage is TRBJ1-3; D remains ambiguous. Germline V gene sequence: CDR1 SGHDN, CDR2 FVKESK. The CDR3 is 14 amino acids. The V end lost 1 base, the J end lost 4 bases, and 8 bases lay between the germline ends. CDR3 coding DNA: TGTGCCAGCAGCCAAGCGTTGTCGGGAAACACCATATATTTT. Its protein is CASSQALSGNTIYF. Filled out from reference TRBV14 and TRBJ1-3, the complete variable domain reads EAGVTQFPSHSVIEKGQTVTLRCDPISGHDNLYWYRRVMGKEIKFLLHFVKESKQDESGMPNNRFLAERTGGTYSTLKVQPAELEDSGVYFCASSQALSGNTIYFGEGSWLTVV.

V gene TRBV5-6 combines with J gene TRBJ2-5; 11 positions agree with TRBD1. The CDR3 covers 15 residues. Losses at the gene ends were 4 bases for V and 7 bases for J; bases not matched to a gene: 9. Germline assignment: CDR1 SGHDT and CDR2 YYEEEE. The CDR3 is CASSPDRGRTGTQYF. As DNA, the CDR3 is TGTGCCAGCAGCCCGGACAGGGGGCGCACGGGGACCCAGTACTTC.

The CDR3 coding sequence is TGTGCCAGCAGTACCCCTAAACTAGCGGGGGTACTGGAGACCCAGTACTTC. Its translation is CASSTPKLAGVLETQYF. J is TRBJ2-5 and V is TRBV28, with TRBD2 identical over 11 bases. Germline assignment: CDR1 MDHEN and CDR2 SYDVKM. This CDR3 is 17 amino acids long. V was pared by 5 bases and J by 5 bases, with 13 bases of the junction left unmatched. Drawing the rest from reference TRBV28 and TRBJ2-5, the complete variable domain is DVKVTQSSRYLVKRTGEKVFLECVQDMDHENMFWYRQDPGLGLRLIYFSYDVKMKEKGDIPEGYSVSREKKERFSLILESASTNQTSMYLCASSTPKLAGVLETQYFGPGTRLLVL.

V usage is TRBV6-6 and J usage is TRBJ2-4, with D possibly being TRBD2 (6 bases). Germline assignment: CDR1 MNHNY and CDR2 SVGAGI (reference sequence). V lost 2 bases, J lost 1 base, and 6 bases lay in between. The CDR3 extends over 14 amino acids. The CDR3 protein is CASSYGGAKNIQYF. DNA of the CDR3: TGTGCCAGCAGTTACGGGGGGGCCAAAAACATTCAGTACTTC.

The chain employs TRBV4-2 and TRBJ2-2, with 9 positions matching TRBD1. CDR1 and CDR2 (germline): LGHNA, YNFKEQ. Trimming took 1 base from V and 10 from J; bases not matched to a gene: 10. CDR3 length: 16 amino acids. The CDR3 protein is CASSQGWGQGTQELFF. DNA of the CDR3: TGTGCCAGCAGCCAAGGATGGGGACAGGGTACCCAGGAGCTGTTTTTT.

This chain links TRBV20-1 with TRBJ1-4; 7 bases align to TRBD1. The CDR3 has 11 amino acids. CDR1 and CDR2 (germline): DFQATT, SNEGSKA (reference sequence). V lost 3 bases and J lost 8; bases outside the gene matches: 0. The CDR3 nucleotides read TGCAGTGCTAGGGACAGGGAAAAACTGTTTTTT. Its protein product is CSARDREKLFF.

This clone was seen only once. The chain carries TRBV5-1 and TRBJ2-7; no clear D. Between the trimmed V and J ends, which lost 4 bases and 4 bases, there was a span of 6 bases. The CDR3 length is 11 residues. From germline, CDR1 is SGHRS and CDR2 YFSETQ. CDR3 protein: CASSAEYEQYF. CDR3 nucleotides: TGCGCCAGCAGCGCGGAATACGAGCAGTACTTC.

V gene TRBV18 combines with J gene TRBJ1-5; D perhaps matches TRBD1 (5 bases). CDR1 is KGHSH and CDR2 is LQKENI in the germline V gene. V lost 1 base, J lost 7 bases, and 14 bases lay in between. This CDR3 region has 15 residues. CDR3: CASSPRGGMDQPQHF. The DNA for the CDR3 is TGTGCCAGCTCACCACGGGGGGGTATGGACCAGCCCCAGCATTTT.

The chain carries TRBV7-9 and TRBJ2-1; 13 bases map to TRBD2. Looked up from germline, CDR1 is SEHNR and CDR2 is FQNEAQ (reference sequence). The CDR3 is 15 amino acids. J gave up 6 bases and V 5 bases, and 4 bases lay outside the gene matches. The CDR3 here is CASSPGLAGSNEQFF. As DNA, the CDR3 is TGTGCCAGCAGCCCGGGACTAGCGGGATCCAATGAGCAGTTCTTC.

CDR3 sequence (DNA): TGTGCCAGCAGCTTGGGTGGGACTAGCAGGCGTGGTTACGAGCAGTACTTC. It translates to CASSLGGTSRRGYEQYF. The V and J genes are TRBV5-4 and TRBJ2-7, with 9 bases identical to TRBD2. CDR3 size: 17 residues. Germline V lookup: CDR1 SGHNT, CDR2 YYREEE (reference sequence). The V and J ends lost 0 bases and 4 bases, in that order; junction bases with no gene match: 11. Looking up the rest from reference TRBV5-4 and TRBJ2-7 gives the full variable domain: ETGVTQSPTHLIKTRGQQVTLRCSSQSGHNTVSWYQQALGQGPQFIFQYYREEENGRGNFPPRFSGLQFPNYSSELNVNALELDDSALYLCASSLGGTSRRGYEQYFGPGTRLTVT.

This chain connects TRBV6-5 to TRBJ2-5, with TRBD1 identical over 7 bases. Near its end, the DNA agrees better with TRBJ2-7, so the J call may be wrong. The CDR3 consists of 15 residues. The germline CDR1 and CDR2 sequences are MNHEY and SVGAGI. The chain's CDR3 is CASSQSGTASYEQYF. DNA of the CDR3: TGTGCCAGCAGCCAATCCGGGACAGCCAGCTACGAGCAGTACTTC.

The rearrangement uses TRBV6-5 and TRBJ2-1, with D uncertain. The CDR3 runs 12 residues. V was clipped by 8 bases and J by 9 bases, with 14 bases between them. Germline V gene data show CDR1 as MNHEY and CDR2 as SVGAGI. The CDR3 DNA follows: TGTGCCAGCTGGAGCCCCCGACGTGAGCAGTTCTTC. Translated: CASWSPRREQFF.

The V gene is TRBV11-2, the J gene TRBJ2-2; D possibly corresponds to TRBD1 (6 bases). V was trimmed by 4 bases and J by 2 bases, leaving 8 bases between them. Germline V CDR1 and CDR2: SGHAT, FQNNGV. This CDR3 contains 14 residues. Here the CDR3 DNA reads TGTGCCAGCAGCTGGACAGACAACACCGGGGAGCTGTTTTTT. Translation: CASSWTDNTGELFF.